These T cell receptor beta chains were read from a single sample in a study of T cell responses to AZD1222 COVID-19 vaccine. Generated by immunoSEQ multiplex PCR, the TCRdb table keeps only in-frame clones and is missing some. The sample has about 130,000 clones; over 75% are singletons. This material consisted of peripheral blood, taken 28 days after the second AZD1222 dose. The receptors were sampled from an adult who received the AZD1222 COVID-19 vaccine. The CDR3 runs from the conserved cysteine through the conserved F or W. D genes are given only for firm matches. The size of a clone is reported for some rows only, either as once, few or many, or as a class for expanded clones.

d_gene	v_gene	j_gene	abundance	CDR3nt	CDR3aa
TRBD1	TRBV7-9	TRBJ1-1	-	TGTGCCAGCAGCTTACAGGGGGAACGTCCTGAAGCTTTCTTT	CASSLQGERPEAFF
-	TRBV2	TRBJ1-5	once	TGTGCCAGCAAGGGGCGAGGCAATCAGCCCCAGCATTTT	CASKGRGNQPQHF
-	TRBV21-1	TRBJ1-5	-	TGTGCCAGCTCGGGACAACTTAATAGCAATCAGCCCCAGCATTTT	CASSGQLNSNQPQHF
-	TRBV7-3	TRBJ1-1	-	TGTGCCAGCAGCTATGACAGAAACACTGAAGCTTTCTTT	CASSYDRNTEAFF
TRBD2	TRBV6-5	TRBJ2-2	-	TGTGCCAGCAGTTCCAATCTAGCGGGGAACACCGGGGAGCTGTTTTTT	CASSSNLAGNTGELFF
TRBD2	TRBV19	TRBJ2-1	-	TGTGCCAGTAGTCAAGGACTAGCGAGAAACAATGAGCAGTTCTTC	CASSQGLARNNEQFF
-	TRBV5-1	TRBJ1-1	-	TGCGCCAGCAGCTTGGGGTCCGAGGGGACTGAAGCTTTCTTT	CASSLGSEGTEAFF
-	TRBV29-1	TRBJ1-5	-	TGCAGCGTCGCAGACGGACTTCTTGGCAATCAGCCCCAGCATTTT	CSVADGLLGNQPQHF
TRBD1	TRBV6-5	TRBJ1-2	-	TGTGCCAGCAGCCGGACAGGAGAATCCCGCTATGGCTACACCTTC	CASSRTGESRYGYTF
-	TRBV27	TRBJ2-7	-	TGTGCCAGCAGTTCCATCCCAGGGAGCCACGAGCAGTACTTC	CASSSIPGSHEQYF
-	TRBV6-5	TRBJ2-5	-	TGTGCCAGCAGTTACGGGTCTTTTCGTGGAGAGACCCAGTACTTC	CASSYGSFRGETQYF
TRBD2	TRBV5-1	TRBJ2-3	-	TGCGCCAGCAGCTCCTTCGGGACTAGCGACATCACAGATACGCAGTATTTT	CASSSFGTSDITDTQYF
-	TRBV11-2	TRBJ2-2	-	TGTGCCAGCAGCTTGTGGCCACGAAACACCGGGGAGCTGTTTTTT	CASSLWPRNTGELFF
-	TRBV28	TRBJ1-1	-	TGTGCCAGCAGCCAGACCGAGTTGAACACTGAAGCTTTCTTT	CASSQTELNTEAFF
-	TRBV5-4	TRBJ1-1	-	TGTGCCAGCAGCTTGCGGGGGTTGGGGGCTTTCTTT	CASSLRGLGAFF
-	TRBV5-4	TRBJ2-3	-	TGTGCCAGCAGCTTGTCCTCCGGGACAGATACGCAGTATTTT	CASSLSSGTDTQYF
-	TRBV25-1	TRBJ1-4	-	TGTGCCAGCAGTGAAGCGGGTAATGAAAAACTGTTTTTT	CASSEAGNEKLFF
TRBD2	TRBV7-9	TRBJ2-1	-	TGTGCCAGCAGAGGACTAGCAGTGGGTGAGCAGTTCTTC	CASRGLAVGEQFF
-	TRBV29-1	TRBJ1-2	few	TGCAGCGACAGGGTTTCGGGTGGCTACACCTTC	CSDRVSGGYTF
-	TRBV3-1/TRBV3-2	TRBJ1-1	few	TGTGCCAGCAGCCAAGTCCTAGGGGGGACTGAAGCTTTCTTT	CASSQVLGGTEAFF
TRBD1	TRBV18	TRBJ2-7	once	TGTGCCAGCTCACCCTCCCGGGACAGCGAAAGGGAGTACTTC	CASSPSRDSEREYF
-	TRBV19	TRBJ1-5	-	TGTGCCAGTAGGAGAGTACAGGGATCCGGCCAGCCCCAGCATTTT	CASRRVQGSGQPQHF
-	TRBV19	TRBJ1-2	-	TGTGCCAGTAGTCCCCACCGGGCCCACTATGGCTACACCTTC	CASSPHRAHYGYTF
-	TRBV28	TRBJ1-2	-	TGTGCCAGCAGTCTTGGACAGCACTATGGCTACACCTTC	CASSLGQHYGYTF
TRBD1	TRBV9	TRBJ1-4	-	TGTGCCAGCAGCGGACAGGGGAGGAATGAAAAACTGTTTTTT	CASSGQGRNEKLFF
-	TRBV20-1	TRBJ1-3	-	TGCAGTGCTAGTCTACCCCCGGGTAAAACTGGAAACACCATATATTTT	CSASLPPGKTGNTIYF
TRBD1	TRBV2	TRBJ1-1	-	TGTGCCAGCAAGGGACAGTCAAACACTGAAGCTTTCTTT	CASKGQSNTEAFF
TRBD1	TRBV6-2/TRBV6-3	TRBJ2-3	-	TGTGCCAGCAGTTCGGGACAGGGGATCACAGATACGCAGTATTTT	CASSSGQGITDTQYF
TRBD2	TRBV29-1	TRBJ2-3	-	TGCAGCGGCGGGACTAGCGGTATCCCAGATACGCAGTATTTT	CSGGTSGIPDTQYF
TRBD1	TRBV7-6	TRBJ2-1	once	TGTGCCAGCAGCTTAGGTCGGGACAGGGGGTACAATGAGCAGTTCTTC	CASSLGRDRGYNEQFF
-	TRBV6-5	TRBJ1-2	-	TGTGCCAGCAGTTACTCCGTCGCTAACTATGGCTACACCTTC	CASSYSVANYGYTF
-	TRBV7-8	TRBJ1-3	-	TGTGCCAGCAGCTTAACTCGGACCGCGGCGAACACCATATATTTT	CASSLTRTAANTIYF
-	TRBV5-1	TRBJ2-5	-	TGCGCCAGCAGCTACAGGGAGGGTTTCGGAGAGACCCAGTACTTC	CASSYREGFGETQYF
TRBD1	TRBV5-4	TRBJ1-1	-	TGTGCCAGCAGCCTATGGACAGGGGACGCTTTCTTT	CASSLWTGDAFF
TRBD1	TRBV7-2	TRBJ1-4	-	TGTGCCAGCAGCCTCACGATCGGGACAGGGTATGAAAAACTGTTTTTT	CASSLTIGTGYEKLFF
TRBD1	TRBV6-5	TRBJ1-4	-	TGTGCCAGCAGACAATCAGGGGGATATTTGGAAAAACTGTTTTTT	CASRQSGGYLEKLFF
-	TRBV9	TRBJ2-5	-	TGTGCCAGCAGCAGGGCGGGGCAGAAAGAGACCCAGTACTTC	CASSRAGQKETQYF
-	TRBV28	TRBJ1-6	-	TGTGCCAGCAGCCCCTGGGGTAATTCACCCCTCCACTTT	CASSPWGNSPLHF
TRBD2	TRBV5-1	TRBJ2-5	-	TGCGCCAGCAGCGCCAGCGGGGGGCCGGGGGAGACCCAGTACTTC	CASSASGGPGETQYF
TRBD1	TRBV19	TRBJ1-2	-	TGTGCCAGCCGAGACAGGGTGTATGGCTACACCTTC	CASRDRVYGYTF
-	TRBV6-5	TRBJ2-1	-	TGTGCCAGCAGTTACTCTGGGGGGCGTTACAATGAGCAGTTCTTC	CASSYSGGRYNEQFF
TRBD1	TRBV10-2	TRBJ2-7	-	TGCGCCAGCAGTGAAGGACAGGGGGCTTCCTACGAGCAGTACTTC	CASSEGQGASYEQYF
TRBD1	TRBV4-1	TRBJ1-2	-	TGCGCCAGCAGCCAAGAAGGAGTCAGGGGGGAGGCCGGCTACACCTTC	CASSQEGVRGEAGYTF
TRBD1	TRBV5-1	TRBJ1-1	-	TGCGCCAGCAGCACGGGACAGATGAACACTGAAGCTTTCTTT	CASSTGQMNTEAFF
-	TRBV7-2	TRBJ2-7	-	TGTGCCAGCAGCTTATATGGGGGAGAGCAGTACTTC	CASSLYGGEQYF
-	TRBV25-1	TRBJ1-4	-	TGTGCCAGCAGTGACGTCGGGGGCGCAACTAATGAAAAACTGTTTTTT	CASSDVGGATNEKLFF
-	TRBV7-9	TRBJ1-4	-	TGTGCCAGCAGCCCCCTCGGGGGGGCGCAGGAAAAACTGTTTTTT	CASSPLGGAQEKLFF
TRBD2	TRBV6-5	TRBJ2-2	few	TGTGCCAGCAGCTCTAGCGGGACCCTCGCCGGGGAGCTGTTTTTT	CASSSSGTLAGELFF
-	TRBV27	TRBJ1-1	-	TGTGCCAGCAGCTCGAAAGGACACCAGAACACTGAAGCTTTCTTT	CASSSKGHQNTEAFF
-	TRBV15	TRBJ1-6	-	TGTGCCACCAGCAGACAGTACTCGAGTTCACCCCTCCACTTT	CATSRQYSSSPLHF
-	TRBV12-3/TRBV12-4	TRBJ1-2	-	TGTGCCAGCAGTTTAGAGACAACCTATGGCTACACCTTC	CASSLETTYGYTF
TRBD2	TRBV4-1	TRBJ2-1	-	TGCGCCAGCAGCCTTAGACTAGCCCACAATGAGCAGTTCTTC	CASSLRLAHNEQFF
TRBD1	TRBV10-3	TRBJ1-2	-	TGTGCCATGAGGACAGGGGATGTTGGGGGCTACACCTTC	CAMRTGDVGGYTF
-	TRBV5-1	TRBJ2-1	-	TGCGCCAGCAGCTTGGCCGGACCCCCCTACAATGAGCAGTTCTTC	CASSLAGPPYNEQFF
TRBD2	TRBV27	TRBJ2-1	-	TGTGCCAGCAGTTCATACGGGGGGGCCTACAATGAGCAGTTCTTC	CASSSYGGAYNEQFF